These 27 T cell receptor beta chains originate from one sample sequenced in a study of CD8 T cells in ankylosing spondylitis. TCRdb itself ran the 5' RACE reads through MiXCR, one entry per CDR3 protein. This table holds about 510,000 distinct CDR3 sequences, approximately 5.3% found once. Study-level points and caveats: Ankylosing spondylitis blood seemed to carry a telltale TCR beta motif made of fewer than 10 highly homologous variants.

Antigens for these TCRs are unknown. Sequencing used blood, either unsorted or a sorted T cell fraction (not recorded which). These receptors all come from a male donor with ankylosing spondylitis.

The chain joins TRBV5-1 to TRBJ2-1; D gene unclear. From germline, CDR1 is SGHRS and CDR2 YFSETQ. With 2 bases removed from V and 4 bases from J, the gap between germline ends came to 7 bases. CDR3 length: 13 residues. The CDR3 bases are TGCGCCAGCAGCTTCTGGCAGTACAATGAGCAGTTCTTC. Its protein product is CASSFWQYNEQFF.

This clonotype was detected ten times or more. This rearrangement joins TRBV5-1 to TRBJ1-2; D unclear. The CDR3 covers 13 residues. V shed 0 bases and J shed 4 bases, with 7 bases lying between them. Germline assignment: CDR1 SGHRS and CDR2 YFSETQ. CDR3 loop: CASSLEFPYGYTF. CDR3 nucleotide sequence: TGCGCCAGCAGCTTGGAGTTTCCCTATGGCTACACCTTC.

This clonotype showed up many times. This chain connects TRBV4-2 to TRBJ2-7, with 9 positions matching TRBD1. The CDR3 has 16 amino acids. CDR1 and CDR2 (germline): LGHNA, YNFKEQ. The V segment lost 4 bases and the J segment 5 bases; nucleotides outside the gene matches: 12. CDR3 loop: CASSLRGGTGYNEQYF. In nucleotides, the CDR3 is TGTGCCAGCAGCCTCAGGGGCGGGACAGGGTACAACGAGCAGTACTTC.

This clonotype was counted ten times or more. The rearrangement links TRBV25-1 to TRBJ2-2; no clear D. CDR3 length equals 12 residues. V lost 4 bases to trimming and J lost 5 bases, with 5 bases between them. Germline loops: CDR1 MGHDK, CDR2 SYGVNS. CDR3 in amino acids: CASSVGTGELFF. CDR3 bases: TGTGCCAGCAGTGTCGGAACCGGGGAGCTGTTTTTT.

This clonotype has ten or more counts. The gene calls are TRBV20-1 and TRBJ2-4; no firm D call. This CDR3 region has 11 residues. V was shortened by 5 bases and J by 12 bases, with 14 bases between the two germline ends. From germline, CDR1 is DFQATT and CDR2 SNEGSKA (reference sequence). Written as DNA, the CDR3 is TGCAGTGCTGAGACTCCCTCCGGTCAGTACTTC. Amino acids: CSAETPSGQYF.

The J gene is TRBJ1-1, the V gene TRBV7-8, with 7 positions matching TRBD1. With 1 base clipped from V and 0 bases from J, the junction kept 11 bases outside the gene matches. CDR3 size: 18 residues. Germline values: CDR1 SGHVS, CDR2 FQNEAQ. CDR3: CASSLVGRRQGLNTEAFF. Written as DNA, the CDR3 is TGTGCCAGCAGCTTAGTGGGGCGTAGACAGGGATTGAACACTGAAGCTTTCTTT. Complete variable domain (other parts from reference TRBV7-8 and TRBJ1-1): GAGVSQSPRYKVAKRGQDVALRCDPISGHVSLFWYQQALGQGPEFLTYFQNEAQLDKSGLPSDRFFAERPEGSVSTLKIQRTQQEDSAVYLCASSLVGRRQGLNTEAFFGQGTRLTVV.

This clonotype was counted ten times or more. The chain uses TRBV5-1 and TRBJ2-5; 9 bases match TRBD2. There are 15 residues in the CDR3. CDR1 is SGHRS and CDR2 is YFSETQ in the germline V gene. Trimming removed 0 bases from V and 4 bases from J; junction bases left unmatched: 4. The CDR3, as DNA: TGCGCCAGCAGCTTGGGACTAGCGGAGGGAGAGACCCAGTACTTC. Amino acid sequence: CASSLGLAEGETQYF.

This clonotype was counted ten times or more. The chain joins TRBV12-3 or TRBV12-4 to TRBJ2-7; a weak D match, TRBD2 (5 bases). With 4 bases removed from V and 5 bases from J, the gap between germline ends came to 9 bases. The CDR3 consists of 12 residues. The CDR3 nucleotides are TGTGCCAGCAGTTCCCGGGGTCACGAGCAGTACTTC. It is translated as CASSSRGHEQYF.

This clonotype was counted at least ten times. The chain combines TRBV5-1 with TRBJ2-3, with D unclear. Germline V gives CDR1 SGHRS, CDR2 YFSETQ. Trimming left V 5 bases short and J 2 bases short, with 15 bases between. CDR3 length: 15 amino acids. CDR3 coding DNA: TGCGCCAGCAGTCAAGACCCTCCACCCACAGATACGCAGTATTTT. Protein: CASSQDPPPTDTQYF.

This clonotype was seen repeatedly, ten times or more. The CDR3 loop reads CASIYWGTVNTEAFF. The CDR3 bases are TGTGCCAGCATTTATTGGGGGACAGTGAACACTGAAGCTTTCTTT. This chain joins TRBV12-3 or TRBV12-4 and TRBJ1-1; 7 bases are shared with TRBD1. V lost 7 bases to trimming and J lost 0 bases; unmatched junction nucleotides: 8. This CDR3 is built from 15 residues.

The chain is built from TRBV5-1 and TRBJ2-1, with D possibly TRBD2 on 6 matching bases. The V gene's germline CDR1 is SGHRS and CDR2 YFSETQ. V was shortened by 0 bases and J by 5 bases, with 12 bases between the two germline ends. This CDR3 has 15 amino acids. CDR3 nucleotides: TGCGCCAGCAGCTTGGCGGGGACTGGAGACAATGAGCAGTTCTTC. Protein product: CASSLAGTGDNEQFF.

In this sample, this clonotype turned up many times. This rearrangement joins TRBV10-1 to TRBJ2-1; 13 bases line up with TRBD2. In germline, CDR1 is WNHNN, CDR2 SYGVQD (reference sequence). The CDR3 runs to 18 residues. V shed 6 bases, J shed 0 bases, and the junction held 8 bases outside the gene matches. Written as DNA, the CDR3 is TGCGCCAGCAGCGGACTAGCGGGAGTGAGGAGCTCCTACAATGAGCAGTTCTTC. Translation gives CASSGLAGVRSSYNEQFF.

This clonotype was detected many times. V usage is TRBV5-1 and J usage is TRBJ2-3, with no clear D. Germline-derived CDR1 and CDR2 are SGHRS and YFSETQ. The CDR3 totals 13 residues. V lost 5 bases and J 0 bases, leaving 7 bases between the germline ends. The CDR3 spells CASRRSSTDTQYF. The CDR3 DNA reads TGCGCCAGCAGGAGGTCTAGCACAGATACGCAGTATTTT.

V gene TRBV15 combines with J gene TRBJ1-4; a possible D gene is TRBD1 (5 bases). The V end lost 0 bases, the J end lost 6 bases, and 8 bases lay between the germline ends. The germline V gene encodes CDR1 LNHNV and CDR2 YYDKDF (reference sequence). This CDR3 region has 14 residues. CDR3 in DNA: TGTGCCACCAGCAGAGAGAGCAGGGATGAAAAACTGTTTTTT. Amino acid sequence: CATSRESRDEKLFF. The full variable domain, rest sourced from reference TRBV15 and TRBJ1-4, is DAMVIQNPRYQVTQFGKPVTLSCSQTLNHNVMYWYQQKSSQAPKLLFHYYDKDFNNEADTPDNFQSRRPNTSFCFLDIRSPGLGDTAMYLCATSRESRDEKLFFGSGTQLSVL.

This clonotype was counted ten times or more. The chain links TRBV5-1 to TRBJ2-1, with TRBD2 identical over 8 bases. The CDR3 consists of 18 residues. V trimming: 4 bases; J trimming: 2 bases; junction bases outside the gene matches: 14. CDR1 and CDR2 from the germline V gene are SGHRS and YFSETQ. CDR3 residues: CASSVNSRGAGAYNEQFF. The CDR3 DNA sequence: TGCGCCAGCAGCGTAAATTCCCGGGGAGCGGGGGCCTACAATGAGCAGTTCTTC.

The genes are TRBV20-1 and TRBJ2-7; D uncertain. CDR1 is DFQATT, CDR2 SNEGSKA, per germline (reference sequence). This CDR3 is 14 amino acids long. The V end was cut by 3 bases, the J end by 7 bases, with 19 bases between. The CDR3 DNA is TGCAGTGCTAGCGCAAATTTAGTGGCTCGGGAGCAGTACTTC. Its protein product is CSASANLVAREQYF.

This clonotype was seen ten or more times. V is TRBV15 and J is TRBJ2-2, with 7 bases aligning to TRBD2. The CDR3 is 16 amino acids. The germline gives CDR1 LNHNV, CDR2 YYDKDF (reference sequence). The ends lost 1 base at V and 5 bases at J; junction bases unmatched: 7. The CDR3 nucleotides are TGTGCCACCAGCAGAGGGCCGGGGGGTAGTACCGGGGAGCTGTTTTTT. Its protein is CATSRGPGGSTGELFF.

The table lists this clonotype with many counts. The chain recombines TRBV12-3 or TRBV12-4 with TRBJ1-2, with no clear D. Trimming stripped 5 bases from V and 4 bases from J, with 14 bases between. There are 14 residues in the CDR3. CDR3 DNA: TGTGCCAGCAGTCCCCTTGGGATGGCCTATGGCTACACCTTC. This gives the protein CASSPLGMAYGYTF.

This clonotype came up many times. The chain links TRBV5-5 to TRBJ2-1; D remains ambiguous. The germline V gene has CDR1 SGHKS and CDR2 YYEKEE (reference sequence). Trimming stripped 0 bases from V and 8 bases from J, with 12 bases between. This CDR3 spans 14 amino acids. CDR3 coding DNA: TGTGCCAGCAGCTTGGTTGTGCGTGGCGATGAGCAGTTCTTC. It encodes CASSLVVRGDEQFF.

At least ten counts were recorded for this clonotype. The rearrangement links TRBV4-3 to TRBJ2-2; a possible D gene is TRBD1 (5 bases). Germline V lookup: CDR1 LGHNA, CDR2 YSLEER. V lost 5 bases and J 6 bases, leaving 19 bases between the germline ends. This CDR3 is 16 amino acids long. CDR3 DNA: TGCGCCAGCAGCACGCAGACAGTTTCCCTACCCGGGGAGCTGTTTTTT. This encodes CASSTQTVSLPGELFF.

This clonotype was found many times. V usage is TRBV7-9 and J usage is TRBJ2-7; 7 bases line up with TRBD2. The CDR3 is 14 residues long. In germline, CDR1 is SEHNR, CDR2 FQNEAQ (reference sequence). J lost 7 bases, V lost 6 bases, and 12 bases had no gene match. The DNA of the CDR3 is TGTGCCAGCAGTGTGGCTAGCGGAGGCGGTGAGCAGTACTTC. As protein: CASSVASGGGEQYF.

The genes are TRBV2 and TRBJ2-1; D call uncertain. V lost 9 bases and J lost 6, with 12 bases in between. Germline assignment: CDR1 SNHLY and CDR2 FYNNEI. CDR3 length equals 12 residues. The CDR3 spells CASPGVANEQFF. In DNA, the CDR3 is TGTGCCAGTCCAGGCGTGGCCAATGAGCAGTTCTTC.

The chain joins TRBV5-8 to TRBJ2-4, with a weak D call TRBD2 (7 bases). V shed 9 bases and J shed 8 bases, with 24 bases lying between them. Germline V CDR1 and CDR2: SGHTS, YDEGEE. CDR3 length: 15 residues. CDR3 DNA sequence: TGTGCCACCCCCCCCGGGCCAAGGGGGGGATACATTCAGTACTTC. It specifies CATPPGPRGGYIQYF.

This clonotype was found many times. The V gene is TRBV5-1, the J gene TRBJ1-4; D is ambiguous. The ends were cut back, 1 base at V and 8 bases at J, with 9 bases in the middle. The CDR3 extends over 13 amino acids. Germline CDR1 and CDR2: SGHRS and YFSETQ. CDR3 residues: CASSLFGPEKLFF. The DNA for the CDR3 is TGCGCCAGCAGCTTGTTCGGCCCGGAAAAACTGTTTTTT.

This clonotype was seen only a few times. The chain carries TRBV10-3 and TRBJ1-1; D call uncertain. Deletions cut 8 bases from V and 0 bases from J, with 10 bases between. Germline CDR1 ENHRY, CDR2 SYGVKD. The CDR3 consists of 13 residues. The CDR3 nucleotides are TGTGCCATCGGAGGAGATTTGAACACTGAAGCTTTCTTT. This gives the protein CAIGGDLNTEAFF.

Many counts were recorded for this clonotype. The chain uses TRBV18 and TRBJ1-5; D might be TRBD1 (5 bases). The CDR3 extends over 14 amino acids. From germline, CDR1 is KGHSH and CDR2 LQKENI. The germline V and J ends were trimmed by 6 bases and 7 bases, with 16 bases remaining between them. The DNA for the CDR3 is TGTGCCAGCTCCCCCCGGGAGGGACCCCAGCCCCAGCATTTT. This translates into CASSPREGPQPQHF.

This clonotype has a count of ten or more. The chain links TRBV7-2 to TRBJ2-7, with D possibly matching TRBD2 (5 bases). The germline V gene has CDR1 SGHTA and CDR2 FQGNSA. Trimming removed 2 bases from V and 2 bases from J, with 13 bases in between. The CDR3 covers 15 residues. CDR3 amino acids: CASSLKYGVPYEQYF. CDR3 DNA sequence: TGTGCCAGCAGCTTAAAGTACGGGGTTCCCTACGAGCAGTACTTC.